The 8 T cell receptor beta chains below come from one sample, sequenced in a study of blood T cell repertoires in COVID-19. Assay used: immunoSEQ multiplex PCR; TCRdb lists only in-frame clones, some missing. The sample yields over 200,000 clones, around nine tenths seen once. Sequencing input: PBMCs or T cells enriched from blood (not recorded which). The origin of the receptors is a woman aged 25 to 45 who had been exposed to COVID-19.

The chain joins TRBV2 to TRBJ2-7; 8 bases agree with TRBD2. The length of the CDR3 is 14 residues. CDR1 and CDR2 (germline): SNHLY, FYNNEI. V shed 9 bases, J shed 3 bases, and the junction held 10 bases outside the gene matches. CDR3 sequence: CASKPGTSIYEQYF. In DNA, the CDR3 is TGTGCCAGTAAGCCCGGGACTAGTATCTACGAGCAGTACTTC.

The rearrangement uses TRBV9 and TRBJ2-2; no clear D. The CDR3 extends over 15 amino acids. The ends were cut back, 4 bases at V and 4 bases at J, with 14 bases in the middle. Germline V lookup: CDR1 SGDLS, CDR2 YYNGEE. The CDR3 DNA follows: TGTGCCAGCAGCCGGTGGTCGGGTGGCACCGGGGAGCTGTTTTTT. Protein product: CASSRWSGGTGELFF.

CDR3 DNA sequence: TGTGCCAGCAGCTCATCTGGTCCAGGCAGGGGTTATTTT. As protein: CASSSSGPGRGYF. The J gene is TRBJ1-3, the V gene TRBV28; maybe TRBD1 (6 bases). CDR1 MDHEN and CDR2 SYDVKM come from the germline V gene. This CDR3 is 13 amino acids long. V lost 6 bases to trimming and J lost 16 bases, with 22 bases between them.

The gene calls are TRBV30 and TRBJ2-3, with 10 bases lining up with TRBD2. CDR1 GTSNPN and CDR2 SVGIG come from the germline V gene (reference sequence). CDR3 length equals 17 residues. With 5 bases clipped from V and 2 bases from J, the junction kept 13 bases outside the gene matches. The CDR3 DNA sequence: TGTGCCTGGGGCACCGCGGCGGGACTAGCGATCACAGATACGCAGTATTTT. Its translation: CAWGTAAGLAITDTQYF.

J is TRBJ2-3 and V is TRBV27; D call uncertain. The CDR3 spans 13 residues. V dropped 8 bases and J dropped 5 bases, with 14 bases sitting between them. The V gene's germline CDR1 is MNHEY and CDR2 SMNVEV (reference sequence). CDR3 loop: CASRLLRGDTQYF. The CDR3 coding sequence is TGTGCCAGCCGCCTCCTTAGAGGAGATACGCAGTATTTT.

This sequence joins TRBV5-6 and TRBJ1-1, with D unresolved. Germline loops: CDR1 SGHDT, CDR2 YYEEEE. Trimming removed 4 bases from V and 6 bases from J, with 16 bases in between. This CDR3 is 14 amino acids long. For the CDR3, the DNA is TGTGCCAGCAGCCCAAGCAGGAACACCCCTGAAGCTTTCTTT. Its translation is CASSPSRNTPEAFF.

The chain carries TRBV7-9 and TRBJ1-2; 9 bases are shared with TRBD1. The V gene's germline CDR1 is SEHNR and CDR2 FQNEAQ (reference sequence). The CDR3 has 14 amino acids. V shed 1 base, J shed 5 bases, and the junction held 2 bases outside the gene matches. The DNA for the CDR3 is TGTGCCAGCAGCTTAGAAGGACAGGGGTATGGCTACACCTTC. Translation gives CASSLEGQGYGYTF.

V is TRBV2 and J is TRBJ2-1, with 12 bases lining up with TRBD2. V lost 8 bases and J lost 8; bases outside the gene matches: 22. Germline V lookup: CDR1 SNHLY, CDR2 FYNNEI. The CDR3 consists of 19 residues. The CDR3 nucleotides read TGTGCCAGCGGCTCCTCGACTAGCGGGAGAAATGCGAATACCCATGAGCAGTTCTTC. This gives the protein CASGSSTSGRNANTHEQFF.